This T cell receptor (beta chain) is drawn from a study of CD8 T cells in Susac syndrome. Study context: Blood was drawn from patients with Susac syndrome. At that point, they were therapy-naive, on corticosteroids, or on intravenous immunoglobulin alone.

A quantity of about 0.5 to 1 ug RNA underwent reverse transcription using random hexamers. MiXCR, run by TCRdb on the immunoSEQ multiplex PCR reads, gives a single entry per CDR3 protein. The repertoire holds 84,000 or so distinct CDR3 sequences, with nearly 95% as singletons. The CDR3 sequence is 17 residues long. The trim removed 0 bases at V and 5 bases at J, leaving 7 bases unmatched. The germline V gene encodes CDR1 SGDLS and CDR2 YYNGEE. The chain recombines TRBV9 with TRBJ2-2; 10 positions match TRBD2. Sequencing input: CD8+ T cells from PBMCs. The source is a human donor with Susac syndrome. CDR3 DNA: TGTGCCAGCAGCGTAGGAAGCGGGAGGGCCAGGACCGGGGAGCTGTTTTTT. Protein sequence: CASSVGSGRARTGELFF.